This entry is about one TCR beta chain. In the authors' workflow: Estimation of nucleated cell counts relied on the amplification of reference gene primers. Clones were sequenced by immunoSEQ multiplex PCR, and TCRdb holds only the in-frame ones, with some missing. V and J calls and clone size are given by that table; D and trimming were obtained from the DNA. The sample records about 210,000 clones, under 90% being singletons. This entry belongs to a study of blood T cell repertoires in COVID-19. About the study: COVID-19 samples from acute and convalescent phases originated in the United States, Italy and Spain. PBMCs, B-cell-depleted T cells, or T cells provided the cDNA or gDNA that made up the material.

There are 12 residues in the CDR3. The V end was cut by 3 bases, the J end by 2 bases, with 5 bases between. CDR1 is SGHKS, CDR2 YYEKEE, per germline (reference sequence). V usage is TRBV5-5 and J usage is TRBJ1-2, with D hard to call. This TCR derives from a woman in her 40s with active or convalescent COVID-19. The sample comprised peripheral blood. The CDR3 nucleotides are TGTGCCAGCAGCTCTTTAAACTATGGCTACACCTTC. Amino acid sequence: CASSSLNYGYTF.